This TCR beta chain was retrieved from a study of blood T cell repertoires in COVID-19. Study summary: The United States, Italy and Spain were the sources of the acute and convalescent COVID-19 samples.

Germline CDR1 and CDR2: WSHSY and SAAADI. V was pared by 0 bases and J by 7 bases, with 18 bases of the junction left unmatched. The CDR3 contains 19 residues. Per the authors' pipeline: From reference gene primer amplification, estimates of nucleated cell counts were derived. Generated by immunoSEQ multiplex PCR, the TCRdb table keeps only in-frame clones and is missing some. V and J calls and clone size come straight from that table; D and trimming were deduced from the DNA. The sample has roughly 60,000 clones; roughly 84% are singletons. The source material was peripheral blood. This sequence was found in a young man with COVID-19, enrolled during active disease. The chain combines TRBV10-2 with TRBJ2-1, with 7 bases aligning to TRBD2. CDR3 nucleotides: TGCGCCAGCAGTGAGTCGCGGGGGTTGGCGGGAGTGTATCAGAATGAGCAGTTCTTC. It is translated as CASSESRGLAGVYQNEQFF.